This T cell receptor beta chain was profiled in a study of blood T cell repertoires in COVID-19. Overall study context: There were acute and convalescent COVID-19 samples, and they came from the United States, Italy and Spain. In each case, the material was cDNA or gDNA derived from T cells, B-cell-depleted T cells, or PBMCs.

Per the authors' pipeline: Reference gene primer amplification gave estimated nucleated cell counts. Clones were read by immunoSEQ multiplex PCR, and TCRdb kept only the in-frame ones, dropping some. V and J calls and clone size are those listed in that table; D and trimming were worked out from the DNA. Seen here are fewer than 250,000 clones, less than 90% observed once, and the top ten hold more than 0.7%. V was pared by 2 bases and J by 0 bases, with 3 bases of the junction left unmatched. CDR1 and CDR2 from the germline V gene are MNHEY and SVGAGI. This CDR3 has 15 amino acids. The specimen sequenced was peripheral blood. The sequence derives from a woman aged 70-85 years with acute or convalescent COVID-19. The chain employs TRBV6-5 and TRBJ2-5; 7 bases fit TRBD1. CDR3 nucleotide sequence: TGTGCCAGCAGTTACACGACAGGGTACCAAGAGACCCAGTACTTC. This codes for CASSYTTGYQETQYF.